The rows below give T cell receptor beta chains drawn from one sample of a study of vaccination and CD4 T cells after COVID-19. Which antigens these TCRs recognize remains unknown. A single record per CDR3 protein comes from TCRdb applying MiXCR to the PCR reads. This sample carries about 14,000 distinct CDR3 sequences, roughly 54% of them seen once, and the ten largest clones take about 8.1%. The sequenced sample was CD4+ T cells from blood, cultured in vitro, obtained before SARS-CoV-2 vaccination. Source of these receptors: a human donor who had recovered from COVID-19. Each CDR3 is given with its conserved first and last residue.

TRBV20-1 CSAYRLAGAYEQYF
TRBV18 CASSPGQGSTGELFF
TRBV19 CASSPGHGGNQPQHF
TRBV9 CASSVMDRPYNEQFF
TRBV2 CASSERLANYGYTF
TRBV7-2 CASSLALNGQPQHF
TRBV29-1 CSVSGGQGSQPQHF
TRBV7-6 CASSLGSPNTEAFF
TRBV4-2 CASSQFRAEAFF
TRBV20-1 CSAGKGQETQYF
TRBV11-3 CASSPDVFNYGYTF
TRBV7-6 CASSLVSDSNTEAFF
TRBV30 CAWSSWGGLGTEAFF